Given below is one T cell receptor (beta chain) in context. Its antigen remains unidentified. Sequenced by immunoSEQ multiplex PCR; TCRdb stores in-frame clones only, minus some. The sample has approximately 25,000 clones; less than 85% are singletons. This CDR3 is built from 12 residues. V dropped 3 bases and J dropped 4 bases, with 9 bases sitting between them. CDR1 is DFQATT, CDR2 SNEGSKA, per germline (reference sequence). This entry comes from a study of CD4 T cells in relation to SARS-CoV-2 and coronaviruses. About the study: ViraFEST: approximately 10-day antigen culture of PBMCs, then TCR beta CDR3 sequencing. Negative control cultures got HIV-1 Nef peptides or no peptide.

Unexposed donor CD4+ T cells date from about 2011-2018, before the COVID-19 pandemic. Isolation of CD4+ T cells took place after approximately 10 days in culture. Cells permitting, SARS-CoV-2 S/N and four cold-coronavirus spikes were tested on unexposed-donor CD4+ T cells. The chain carries TRBV20-1 and TRBJ1-1, with unresolved D. The source is a human donor in good health. The sequencing input was CD4+ T cells from PBMCs, cultured in vitro. CDR3 in DNA: TGCAGTGCTAGTGTGGGGAGCACTGAAGCTTTCTTT. It codes for CSASVGSTEAFF.